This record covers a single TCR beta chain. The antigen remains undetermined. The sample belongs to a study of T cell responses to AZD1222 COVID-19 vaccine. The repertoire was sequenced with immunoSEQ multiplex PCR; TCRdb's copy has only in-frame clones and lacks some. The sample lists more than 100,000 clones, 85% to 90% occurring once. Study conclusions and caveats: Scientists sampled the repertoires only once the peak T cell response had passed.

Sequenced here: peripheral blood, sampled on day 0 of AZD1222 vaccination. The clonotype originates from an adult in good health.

The CDR3: CASSLGTGGEKLFF. DNA for the CDR3: TGTGCCAGCAGCTTAGGAACAGGGGGTGAAAAACTGTTTTTT. The genes are TRBV7-9 and TRBJ1-4; 8 bases line up with TRBD1. V dropped 1 base and J dropped 7; count of bases not matched to a gene: 2. Germline V gene sequence: CDR1 SEHNR, CDR2 FQNEAQ (reference sequence). CDR3 length equals 14 residues.